Listed below are T cell receptor beta chains from one sample, sequenced in a study of beta chain features in type 1 diabetes. The table came from immunoSEQ multiplex PCR; TCRdb's copy has only in-frame clones and leaves some out. The table shows under 800,000 clones, with about 16% occurring only once. Input material: naive CD4+ T cells from blood. These receptors were taken from a man aged 18 to 35 in good health. Each CDR3 is given with its conserved first and last residue. Each record gives: D gene, J gene, clone size, V gene, CDR3 DNA, CDR3 protein. The D gene is left open where the match is weak. Not every row has a clone size; where given, it reads once, few, many or a size class.

d_call: -; j_call: TRBJ2-1; clone_size: many; v_call: TRBV7-2; cdr3_nt: TGTGCCAGCAGCTTAATTGGGCATGAGCAGTTCTTC; cdr3_aa: CASSLIGHEQFF
d_call: TRBD1; j_call: TRBJ1-1; clone_size: -; v_call: TRBV27; cdr3_nt: TGTGCCAGCAGTCCACTTCGGACCGGACAGGGGACTTTCTTT; cdr3_aa: CASSPLRTGQGTFF
d_call: TRBD1; j_call: TRBJ1-2; clone_size: few; v_call: TRBV7-8; cdr3_nt: TGTGCCAGCAGCTTCCGACTGACAGGGAATAATGGCTACACCTTC; cdr3_aa: CASSFRLTGNNGYTF
d_call: -; j_call: TRBJ2-7; clone_size: -; v_call: TRBV6-5; cdr3_nt: TGTGCCAGCAGTTACTCGGCAGCCGATGCCTTCTACGAGCAGTACTTC; cdr3_aa: CASSYSAADAFYEQYF
d_call: -; j_call: TRBJ2-3; clone_size: -; v_call: TRBV7-3; cdr3_nt: TGTGCCAGCAGCTTAAACCCCCGGGGCCGGGGGGCAAATACGCAGTATTTT; cdr3_aa: CASSLNPRGRGANTQYF
d_call: TRBD1; j_call: TRBJ1-1; clone_size: few; v_call: TRBV9; cdr3_nt: TGTGCCAGCAGCGTAGAAGGGACAGGATACACTGAAGCTTTCTTT; cdr3_aa: CASSVEGTGYTEAFF
d_call: -; j_call: TRBJ1-1; clone_size: few; v_call: TRBV6-6; cdr3_nt: TGTGCCAGCAGTTTGAGACAGACTGAAGCTTTCTTT; cdr3_aa: CASSLRQTEAFF
d_call: -; j_call: TRBJ1-1; clone_size: -; v_call: TRBV5-1; cdr3_nt: TGCGCCAGCAGCTTGGTGCCAGGGGCAGGGAACACTGAAGCTTTCTTT; cdr3_aa: CASSLVPGAGNTEAFF
d_call: TRBD1; j_call: TRBJ1-1; clone_size: few; v_call: TRBV25-1; cdr3_nt: TGTGCCGTAGGACAGGCCATTGGGGCGGGCGCTTTCTTT; cdr3_aa: CAVGQAIGAGAFF
d_call: -; j_call: TRBJ1-2; clone_size: -; v_call: TRBV15; cdr3_nt: TGTGCCACCAGCAGAGTAGTGAACTATGGCTACACCTTC; cdr3_aa: CATSRVVNYGYTF
d_call: -; j_call: TRBJ2-1; clone_size: -; v_call: TRBV11-2; cdr3_nt: TGTGCCAGCAGCCCCTCAGCCTACAATGAGCAGTTCTTC; cdr3_aa: CASSPSAYNEQFF
d_call: -; j_call: TRBJ1-1; clone_size: few; v_call: TRBV5-1; cdr3_nt: TGCGCCAGCAGCTTGGCCTGGGCGGGGTTGGGCACTGAAGCTTTCTTT; cdr3_aa: CASSLAWAGLGTEAFF
d_call: -; j_call: TRBJ1-4; clone_size: few; v_call: TRBV20-1; cdr3_nt: TGCAGTGCTAGAGGAGGGGGGGAACTGTTTTTT; cdr3_aa: CSARGGGELFF
d_call: TRBD1; j_call: TRBJ1-4; clone_size: once; v_call: TRBV4-3; cdr3_nt: TGCGCCAGCAGCCAGACCAACCCCCTCGACAGGGTCCAACTGTTTTTT; cdr3_aa: CASSQTNPLDRVQLFF
d_call: TRBD1; j_call: TRBJ2-2; clone_size: -; v_call: TRBV28; cdr3_nt: TGTGCCAGCAGATTCTCCTTGCAGGGGGCCGGGGAGCTGTTTTTT; cdr3_aa: CASRFSLQGAGELFF
d_call: -; j_call: TRBJ2-7; clone_size: few; v_call: TRBV30; cdr3_nt: TGTGCCTGGAGTACGGACCCGGCCCACGAGCAGTACTTC; cdr3_aa: CAWSTDPAHEQYF
d_call: -; j_call: TRBJ2-3; clone_size: -; v_call: TRBV28; cdr3_nt: TGTGCCAGCGGGGGTCGACAGCTCCCTAGCACAGATACGCAGTATTTT; cdr3_aa: CASGGRQLPSTDTQYF
d_call: -; j_call: TRBJ1-1; clone_size: few; v_call: TRBV2; cdr3_nt: TGTGCCAGCAGTGCTAGTCAGATCCAGAACACTGAAGCTTTCTTT; cdr3_aa: CASSASQIQNTEAFF
d_call: TRBD1; j_call: TRBJ1-1; clone_size: few; v_call: TRBV11-2; cdr3_nt: TGTGCCAGCAGCCCCGACCGACAGGGGCAACGGGGTGGCACTGAAGCTTTCTTT; cdr3_aa: CASSPDRQGQRGGTEAFF
d_call: TRBD2; j_call: TRBJ2-1; clone_size: -; v_call: TRBV5-1; cdr3_nt: TGCGCCAGCAGCTTGGCTAGCGGGAGTAGTAATGAGCAGTTCTTC; cdr3_aa: CASSLASGSSNEQFF
d_call: -; j_call: TRBJ2-1; clone_size: -; v_call: TRBV29-1; cdr3_nt: TGCAGCGTTGATCGGGGTACGAATGAGCAGTTCTTC; cdr3_aa: CSVDRGTNEQFF
d_call: -; j_call: TRBJ1-3; clone_size: -; v_call: TRBV9; cdr3_nt: TGTGCCAGCAGCGTAGCCCCTGGAAACACCATATATTTT; cdr3_aa: CASSVAPGNTIYF
d_call: -; j_call: TRBJ1-1; clone_size: few; v_call: TRBV28; cdr3_nt: TGTGCCAGCAGTTTATCAGGGGACATCGAAGCTTTCTTT; cdr3_aa: CASSLSGDIEAFF
d_call: -; j_call: TRBJ2-2; clone_size: few; v_call: TRBV4-2; cdr3_nt: TGTGCCAGCAGCCAAGATAGGGCTGCGATGGGCGGGGAGCTGTTTTTT; cdr3_aa: CASSQDRAAMGGELFF
d_call: TRBD2; j_call: TRBJ2-7; clone_size: few; v_call: TRBV28; cdr3_nt: TGTGCCAGCAGGGGCACGGCGGGAGGGTCCTACGAGCAGTACTTC; cdr3_aa: CASRGTAGGSYEQYF
d_call: TRBD2; j_call: TRBJ2-7; clone_size: few; v_call: TRBV28; cdr3_nt: TGTGCCAGCAGTTTGACTAGCGGGAGGGCAATGCAGTACTTC; cdr3_aa: CASSLTSGRAMQYF
d_call: TRBD1; j_call: TRBJ1-1; clone_size: -; v_call: TRBV30; cdr3_nt: TGTGCCTGTTCACCGGGACAGGCCACTGAAGCTTTCTTT; cdr3_aa: CACSPGQATEAFF
d_call: -; j_call: TRBJ2-5; clone_size: -; v_call: TRBV9; cdr3_nt: TGTGCCAGCAGCGTACGATCATCGGAAGAGACCCAGTACTTC; cdr3_aa: CASSVRSSEETQYF
d_call: -; j_call: TRBJ2-5; clone_size: few; v_call: TRBV7-2; cdr3_nt: TGTGCCAGCAGCCGTCCGGGGGCGGAGACCCAGTACTTC; cdr3_aa: CASSRPGAETQYF
d_call: -; j_call: TRBJ1-5; clone_size: -; v_call: TRBV5-1; cdr3_nt: TGCGCCAGCAGGGTCAGTCAAGGGAGGGATAGCAATCAGCCCCAGCATTTT; cdr3_aa: CASRVSQGRDSNQPQHF
d_call: -; j_call: TRBJ2-3; clone_size: few; v_call: TRBV4-3; cdr3_nt: TGCGCCAGCAGCCAAGAACCCCGGGCACGGGGTTTCGACCCAGATACGCAGTATTTT; cdr3_aa: CASSQEPRARGFDPDTQYF
d_call: -; j_call: TRBJ2-7; clone_size: -; v_call: TRBV9; cdr3_nt: TGTGCCAGCAGCCCTCAGGGGGGGGCCTACGAGCAGTACTTC; cdr3_aa: CASSPQGGAYEQYF
d_call: TRBD1; j_call: TRBJ2-7; clone_size: -; v_call: TRBV27; cdr3_nt: TGTGCCAGCAGCTACCTCCTTCCGGGACAGGGGGCCTACGAGCAGTACTTC; cdr3_aa: CASSYLLPGQGAYEQYF
d_call: TRBD2; j_call: TRBJ2-5; clone_size: -; v_call: TRBV29-1; cdr3_nt: TGCAGCGTTGAAGCTAGGCGGGCGGGGGGCCAGAGGACCCAGTACTTC; cdr3_aa: CSVEARRAGGQRTQYF
d_call: -; j_call: TRBJ2-1; clone_size: few; v_call: TRBV5-5; cdr3_nt: TGTGCCAGCAGCTTGATGGCCAGCTCCTACAATGAGCAGTTCTTC; cdr3_aa: CASSLMASSYNEQFF
d_call: TRBD2; j_call: TRBJ2-1; clone_size: -; v_call: TRBV18; cdr3_nt: TGTGCCAGCTCACCAGCCCTAGCGGGAGAGGGGGCGTTCTTC; cdr3_aa: CASSPALAGEGAFF
d_call: TRBD1; j_call: TRBJ2-7; clone_size: -; v_call: TRBV5-1; cdr3_nt: TGCGCCAGCAGCTCGAGGACAGGGAACGAGCAGTACTTC; cdr3_aa: CASSSRTGNEQYF
d_call: -; j_call: TRBJ2-3; clone_size: few; v_call: TRBV9; cdr3_nt: TGTGCCAGCAGCGTAGCGGATAACGCGGGCACAGATACGCAGTATTTT; cdr3_aa: CASSVADNAGTDTQYF
d_call: TRBD1; j_call: TRBJ1-1; clone_size: -; v_call: TRBV6-6; cdr3_nt: TGTGCCAGCAGTCCCGGGACAGGGACGGGGAACACTGAAGCTTTCTTT; cdr3_aa: CASSPGTGTGNTEAFF
d_call: TRBD1; j_call: TRBJ1-2; clone_size: -; v_call: TRBV19; cdr3_nt: TGTGCCAGTAGTATCCCACAGGGGACCTATGGCTACACCTTC; cdr3_aa: CASSIPQGTYGYTF
d_call: -; j_call: TRBJ2-7; clone_size: -; v_call: TRBV7-8; cdr3_nt: TGTGCCAGCAGCCCGACAGGATCCTACGAGCAGTACTTC; cdr3_aa: CASSPTGSYEQYF
d_call: -; j_call: TRBJ1-1; clone_size: -; v_call: TRBV6-5; cdr3_nt: TGTGCCAGCAGTTACGGTTCCCAGAGGTACACTGAAGCTTTCTTT; cdr3_aa: CASSYGSQRYTEAFF
d_call: -; j_call: TRBJ1-2; clone_size: -; v_call: TRBV2; cdr3_nt: TGTGCCAGCAGTGAATTAGAGGTGGGCTACACCTTC; cdr3_aa: CASSELEVGYTF
d_call: TRBD1; j_call: TRBJ2-7; clone_size: -; v_call: TRBV7-9; cdr3_nt: TGTGCCAGCACCAACCTTTACAGGGGGCCCGAGCAGTACTTC; cdr3_aa: CASTNLYRGPEQYF
d_call: -; j_call: TRBJ1-1; clone_size: -; v_call: TRBV18; cdr3_nt: TGTGCCAGCTCACCGACAGCGATGAACACTGAAGCTTTCTTT; cdr3_aa: CASSPTAMNTEAFF
d_call: -; j_call: TRBJ1-2; clone_size: few; v_call: TRBV5-4; cdr3_nt: TGTGCCAGCAGCTTGGATCGGCCCCTGGGCTACACCTTC; cdr3_aa: CASSLDRPLGYTF
d_call: TRBD1; j_call: TRBJ1-6; clone_size: few; v_call: TRBV6-1; cdr3_nt: TGTGCCAGCAGTGAGGGAGGGACAGCCCAAATACCCCACTTT; cdr3_aa: CASSEGGTAQIPHF
d_call: TRBD2; j_call: TRBJ2-1; clone_size: -; v_call: TRBV5-1; cdr3_nt: TGCGCCAGCAGCTTGACTAGCGGGAACAATGAGCAGTTCTTC; cdr3_aa: CASSLTSGNNEQFF
d_call: -; j_call: TRBJ1-2; clone_size: few; v_call: TRBV4-3; cdr3_nt: TGCGCCAGCAGCCCGATCGGGCTGGGATATGGCTACACCTTC; cdr3_aa: CASSPIGLGYGYTF
d_call: -; j_call: TRBJ2-3; clone_size: -; v_call: TRBV29-1; cdr3_nt: TGCAGCGTGGGACTGATCACAGATACGCAGTATTTT; cdr3_aa: CSVGLITDTQYF
d_call: -; j_call: TRBJ2-4; clone_size: few; v_call: TRBV28; cdr3_nt: TGTGCCAGCAGCCTTGCCCGGGCAAACATTCAGTACTTC; cdr3_aa: CASSLARANIQYF
d_call: TRBD2; j_call: TRBJ2-2; clone_size: few; v_call: TRBV4-3; cdr3_nt: TGCGCCAGCAGCCAAGATCTAACTAGCGGGCTCACCGGGGAGCTGTTTTTT; cdr3_aa: CASSQDLTSGLTGELFF
d_call: TRBD1; j_call: TRBJ2-1; clone_size: -; v_call: TRBV19; cdr3_nt: TGTGCCAGTAGTATAGGGGACAGGCGATTCTTC; cdr3_aa: CASSIGDRRFF
d_call: TRBD1; j_call: TRBJ2-6; clone_size: few; v_call: TRBV5-1; cdr3_nt: TGCGCCAGCAGAACTACAGGGGACGGGGCCAACGTCCTGACTTTC; cdr3_aa: CASRTTGDGANVLTF
d_call: TRBD2; j_call: TRBJ2-5; clone_size: few; v_call: TRBV15; cdr3_nt: TGTGCCACCAGCAGAGGGACAAGGACTAGCTTAGAGACCCAGTACTTC; cdr3_aa: CATSRGTRTSLETQYF
d_call: -; j_call: TRBJ1-3; clone_size: -; v_call: TRBV18; cdr3_nt: TGTGCCAGCTCACCAAAGACACCATCGAGTGGAAACACCATATATTTT; cdr3_aa: CASSPKTPSSGNTIYF
d_call: -; j_call: TRBJ2-1; clone_size: -; v_call: TRBV2; cdr3_nt: TGTGCCAGCCGGGCCTCCTCCTACAATGAGCAGTTCTTC; cdr3_aa: CASRASSYNEQFF
d_call: -; j_call: TRBJ2-7; clone_size: few; v_call: TRBV2; cdr3_nt: TGTGCCAGCAGTGATCTTGACCGTTTATTTGACTACGAGCAGTACTTC; cdr3_aa: CASSDLDRLFDYEQYF